Presented here are 28 T cell receptor beta chains from one specimen sequenced in a study of cytomegalovirus exposure and HLA in healthy donors. PCR amplification relied on 60 Vbeta primers (plus 13 Jbeta primers). Repertoires were generated with immunoSEQ multiplex PCR, while TCRdb's copy carries only in-frame clones and drops some. The table records about 170,000 clones, 75% to 90% of them present only once. The sequencing sample was made of PBMCs. All receptors come from a girl aged 2-10 years in good health and CMV-seropositive.

This clone has a single count. V is TRBV4-1 and J is TRBJ2-5, with 8 positions matching TRBD1. Germline loops: CDR1 MGHRA, CDR2 YSYEKL. J was trimmed by 2 bases and V by 3 bases; bases with no gene match: 5. CDR3 size: 15 residues. The CDR3 coding sequence is TGCGCCAGCAGCCATTCGGACAGGGTACAAGAGACCCAGTACTTC. This encodes CASSHSDRVQETQYF.

The genes are TRBV19 and TRBJ2-7, with 9 bases aligning to TRBD2. V lost 4 bases, J lost 2 bases, and 6 bases stayed unmatched. CDR1 is LNHDA and CDR2 is SQIVND in the germline V gene (reference sequence). The CDR3 sequence is 15 residues long. CDR3 sequence reads: CASSRAGGSPYEQYF. The CDR3 DNA reads as TGTGCCAGTAGTAGAGCGGGAGGCTCCCCCTACGAGCAGTACTTC.

The chain employs TRBV4-2 and TRBJ2-3, with D maybe TRBD1 (6 bases). With 0 bases removed from V and 8 bases from J, the gap between germline ends came to 9 bases. The CDR3 covers 13 residues. CDR1 and CDR2 from the germline V gene are LGHNA and YNFKEQ. The CDR3 DNA follows: TGTGCCAGCAGCCAAGAAGGGGGTGGTACGCAGTATTTT. It translates to CASSQEGGGTQYF.

V usage is TRBV27 and J usage is TRBJ2-1; D is ambiguous. V was trimmed by 8 bases and J by 6 bases, leaving 17 bases between them. Germline CDR1 and CDR2: MNHEY and SMNVEV (reference sequence). CDR3 length equals 14 residues. DNA for the CDR3: TGTGCCAGCTGCCGGGTGGGTTTGGGCAATGAGCAGTTCTTC. The encoded protein is CASCRVGLGNEQFF.

This chain links TRBV4-1 with TRBJ2-7; possible D gene TRBD1, 6 bases. CDR1 and CDR2 (germline): MGHRA, YSYEKL. Trimming took 1 base from V and 2 from J, leaving 9 bases between them. The CDR3 runs to 14 residues. CDR3 nucleotides: TGCGCCAGCAGCCAAGTACAGGGCACCTACGAGCAGTACTTC. Translation: CASSQVQGTYEQYF.

This chain joins TRBV29-1 and TRBJ1-1; D unclear. From germline, CDR1 is SQVTM and CDR2 ANQGSEA. This CDR3 has 12 amino acids. Trimming took 5 bases from V and 4 from J, leaving 11 bases between them. The CDR3 DNA is TGCAGCGTTCATGACATGAGCACTGAAGCTTTCTTT. Translating it yields CSVHDMSTEAFF.

The CDR3, as DNA: TGTGCCAGCAGCTCATACGGGACTCCAAGCTCCTACAATGAGCAGTTCTTC. Its protein is CASSSYGTPSSYNEQFF. The chain employs TRBV7-3 and TRBJ2-1; D is possibly TRBD2 (6 bases). The CDR3 is 17 residues long. CDR1 SGHTA and CDR2 FQGTGA come from the germline V gene. Trimming stripped 4 bases from V and 0 bases from J, with 16 bases between.

The J gene is TRBJ2-5, the V gene TRBV29-1; 15 bases align to TRBD2. Trimming cost V 6 bases and J 5 bases; bases outside gene matches: 10. Looked up from germline, CDR1 is SQVTM and CDR2 is ANQGSEA. CDR3 length: 16 residues. Here the CDR3 reads CSVVGLAGGPWETQYF. In DNA form, the CDR3 reads TGCAGCGTCGTAGGACTAGCGGGAGGGCCTTGGGAGACCCAGTACTTC.

For the CDR3, the DNA is TGCGCCAGCAGTGAGTCGTTAGCGGGAGACTCAGATACGCAGTATTTT. Residues: CASSESLAGDSDTQYF. This sequence joins TRBV10-1 and TRBJ2-3; the match to TRBD2 covers 9 bases. The V segment lost 0 bases and the J segment 4 bases; nucleotides outside the gene matches: 5. Per the germline V gene, CDR1 is WNHNN and CDR2 is SYGVQD (reference sequence). The CDR3 runs to 16 residues.

The chain has TRBV29-1 and TRBJ1-1; 7 positions agree with TRBD1. Germline lookup yields CDR1 SQVTM and CDR2 ANQGSEA. J was trimmed by 6 bases and V by 7 bases; bases with no gene match: 8. The CDR3 consists of 12 residues. The CDR3 region has the DNA TGCAGCGCTACTAGACAGGGCTCTGAAGCTTTCTTT. This translates into CSATRQGSEAFF.

The chain carries TRBV29-1 and TRBJ2-5; possible D gene TRBD2, 5 bases. The V end was cut by 4 bases, the J end by 2 bases, with 11 bases between. CDR3 length: 13 amino acids. The germline gives CDR1 SQVTM, CDR2 ANQGSEA. The DNA for the CDR3 is TGCAGCGTTGTCGAGGGCCCTCAAGAGACCCAGTACTTC. Its protein product is CSVVEGPQETQYF.

The chain couples TRBV2 to TRBJ2-7; D is possibly TRBD1 (6 bases). The CDR3 loop spans 15 amino acids. The germline V and J ends were trimmed by 1 base and 3 bases, with 13 bases remaining between them. The germline V gene has CDR1 SNHLY and CDR2 FYNNEI. CDR3 in DNA: TGTGCCAGCAGTGAAGGTCAGGGGATAGTCTACGAGCAGTACTTC. The encoded protein is CASSEGQGIVYEQYF.

This chain joins TRBV7-9 and TRBJ1-6, with 9 bases matching TRBD1. This CDR3 comprises 16 residues. The germline gives CDR1 SEHNR, CDR2 FQNEAQ (reference sequence). V trimming: 1 base; J trimming: 10 bases; junction bases outside the gene matches: 8. Here the CDR3 reads CASSLGYGTGRSPLHF. DNA for the CDR3: TGTGCCAGCAGCTTAGGCTATGGGACAGGGAGGTCACCCCTCCACTTT.

As regards this clone: At one boundary the junction diverges from the germline segment, which might be a read error. The chain links TRBV27 to TRBJ1-1, with 7 nucleotides matching TRBD1. Germline values: CDR1 MNHEY, CDR2 SMNVEV (reference sequence). The CDR3 contains 14 residues. As DNA, the CDR3 is TGTGCCACCAGTAGGGACAGCGCGAACACTGAAGCTTTCTTT. This encodes CATSRDSANTEAFF.

V usage is TRBV9 and J usage is TRBJ2-3, with TRBD1 identical over 8 bases. The V gene's germline CDR1 is SGDLS and CDR2 YYNGEE. The CDR3 runs to 14 residues. The V segment lost 4 bases and the J segment 4 bases; nucleotides outside the gene matches: 5. In nucleotides, the CDR3 is TGTGCCAGCAGCCTTGGACAGGGTGCAGATACGCAGTATTTT. Translation: CASSLGQGADTQYF.

The gene calls are TRBV4-1 and TRBJ1-4; TRBD1 matches at 11 bases. The CDR3 sequence is 17 residues long. In germline, CDR1 is MGHRA, CDR2 YSYEKL. Unmatched junction bases numbered 10, after V lost 2 bases and J lost 8 bases. The CDR3 DNA sequence: TGCGCCAGCAGCCAACTCCCCGGGGGACAGGGGGGGGAAAAACTGTTTTTT. Protein: CASSQLPGGQGGEKLFF.

CDR3 sequence (DNA): TGTGCCAGCAGCCCGCCACAGGGGATGAACACTGAAGCTTTCTTT. This codes for CASSPPQGMNTEAFF. The rearrangement uses TRBV7-9 and TRBJ1-1; 7 bases align to TRBD1. This CDR3 spans 15 amino acids. CDR1 and CDR2 from the germline V gene are SEHNR and FQNEAQ (reference sequence). V lost 5 bases to trimming and J lost 0 bases; unmatched junction nucleotides: 6.

The chain recombines TRBV19 with TRBJ2-7; TRBD1 matches at 8 bases. Germline trimming cut 4 bases from V and 2 bases from J; bases unmatched to any gene: 4. The CDR3 sequence is 14 residues long. The germline V gene has CDR1 LNHDA and CDR2 SQIVND (reference sequence). The CDR3 nucleotides read TGTGCCAGTAGTACCGACAGGGGAGCCTACGAGCAGTACTTC. It encodes CASSTDRGAYEQYF.

A few counts support this clone. The J gene is TRBJ2-7, the V gene TRBV10-1; no clear D gene. V lost 3 bases and J lost 6, with 15 bases in between. The CDR3 consists of 14 residues. Germline CDR1 reads WNHNN; CDR2 reads SYGVQD (reference sequence). Here the CDR3 DNA reads TGCGCCAGCAGTGACCTCCCCCGCGGAGTCGAGCAGTACTTC. Translated: CASSDLPRGVEQYF.

The chain combines TRBV7-3 with TRBJ2-1, with 7 bases that match TRBD2. The CDR3 is 16 amino acids. Germline-derived CDR1 and CDR2 are SGHTA and FQGTGA. The V segment lost 2 bases and the J segment 3 bases; nucleotides outside the gene matches: 7. The CDR3 loop is CASSLLAGVGYNEQFF. The CDR3 DNA is TGTGCCAGCAGCTTATTGGCGGGAGTGGGCTACAATGAGCAGTTCTTC.

The chain employs TRBV7-9 and TRBJ2-3; the match to TRBD2 covers 11 bases. Germline trimming cut 2 bases from V and 2 bases from J; bases unmatched to any gene: 3. Germline V gives CDR1 SEHNR, CDR2 FQNEAQ (reference sequence). The CDR3 contains 16 residues. The CDR3 sequence: CASSLQLAGDTDTQYF. The CDR3 DNA reads as TGTGCCAGCAGCTTACAACTAGCGGGAGACACAGATACGCAGTATTTT.

This chain links TRBV10-3 with TRBJ2-7, with 11 bases that match TRBD2. Germline V gives CDR1 ENHRY, CDR2 SYGVKD. The CDR3 is made up of 19 amino acids. After removal of 1 base from V and 1 base from J, the junction contained 12 bases not matched to a gene. Written as DNA, the CDR3 is TGTGCCATCAGTGAGTGGATAGGAACTAGCGGGAGTTGTTCCTACGAGCAGTACTTC. This codes for CAISEWIGTSGSCSYEQYF.

The chain recombines TRBV2 with TRBJ2-1; D is undetermined. Trimming stripped 1 base from V and 9 bases from J, with 13 bases between. This CDR3 has 14 residues. CDR1 is SNHLY and CDR2 is FYNNEI in the germline V gene. The CDR3 nucleotides read TGTGCCAGCAGTGAAGATCAGGTTGGTGGTGAGCAGTTCTTC. Amino acids: CASSEDQVGGEQFF. Full variable domain (outside the CDR3, taken from reference TRBV2 and TRBJ2-1): EPEVTQTPSHQVTQMGQEVILRCVPISNHLYFYWYRQILGQKVEFLVSFYNNEISEKSEIFDDQFSVERPDGSNFTLKIRSTKLEDSAMYFCASSEDQVGGEQFFGPGTRLTVL.

The J gene is TRBJ2-1, the V gene TRBV12-5; D not resolved. The CDR3 is 17 residues long. Trimming cost V 2 bases and J 3 bases, with 17 bases left between them. Germline V gene data show CDR1 as LGHNT and CDR2 as FRNRAP. The CDR3 bases are TGTGCTAGTGGTTTGCCCCTCTGCGGATACCACTACAATGAGCAGTTCTTC. Its translation: CASGLPLCGYHYNEQFF.

The chain employs TRBV28 and TRBJ1-5; D not certain. The V end was cut by 6 bases, the J end by 9 bases, with 15 bases between. Germline CDR1 MDHEN, CDR2 SYDVKM. This CDR3 is 13 amino acids long. CDR3: CASRADTPRPQHF. The CDR3 nucleotides are TGTGCCAGCAGGGCTGACACCCCTCGGCCCCAGCATTTT.

V gene TRBV10-3 combines with J gene TRBJ2-5, with 8 nucleotides matching TRBD1. With 0 bases clipped from V and 2 bases from J, the junction kept 5 bases outside the gene matches. This CDR3 contains 16 residues. Per the germline V gene, CDR1 is ENHRY and CDR2 is SYGVKD. The CDR3, as DNA: TGTGCCATCAGTGAGTCGGACAGGGTTCCTCAAGAGACCCAGTACTTC. It encodes CAISESDRVPQETQYF.

V is TRBV5-6 and J is TRBJ1-2; TRBD1 matches at 7 bases. Looked up from germline, CDR1 is SGHDT and CDR2 is YYEEEE. There are 11 residues in the CDR3. V gave up 4 bases and J gave up 12 bases; unmatched junction bases: 6. This CDR3 is CASSIKTGNTF. The CDR3 bases are TGTGCCAGCAGCATAAAGACAGGGAACACCTTC. The entire variable domain, with the rest obtained from reference TRBV5-6 and TRBJ1-2, is as follows: DAGVTQSPTHLIKTRGQQVTLRCSPKSGHDTVSWYQQALGQGPQFIFQYYEEEERQRGNFPDRFSGHQFPNYSSELNVNALLLGDSALYLCASSIKTGNTFGSGTRLTVV.

The CDR3 bases are TGCGCCAGCAGCCAAGAGGGACAGGGGCTATCTTACGAGCAGTACTTC. Its protein is CASSQEGQGLSYEQYF. This chain links TRBV4-1 with TRBJ2-7; 10 nucleotides match TRBD1. CDR1 is MGHRA and CDR2 is YSYEKL in the germline V gene. Germline trimming cut 0 bases from V and 4 bases from J; bases unmatched to any gene: 6. The CDR3 spans 16 residues.